This passage covers 26 T cell receptor beta chains from one sample sequenced in a study of shared clonotypes between healthy human individuals. Measured with immunoSEQ multiplex PCR; TCRdb has only the in-frame clones, and not every one. The sample records under 600,000 clones, roughly 97% being singletons. Sequenced sample: naive CD4+ T cells sorted from blood. Subset noted: CD45RA+ positively selected. The receptor set was obtained from a woman in her twenties or thirties in good health.

The rearrangement joins TRBV29-1 to TRBJ1-1, with 9 bases fitting TRBD1. Germline V gene sequence: CDR1 SQVTM, CDR2 ANQGSEA. The CDR3 loop spans 14 amino acids. With V trimmed by 5 bases and J by 5 bases, 9 bases remained unmatched. The CDR3 region has the DNA TGCAGCGTTTCCTACCCGGACAGGGGTACTGAAGCTTTCTTT. Residues: CSVSYPDRGTEAFF.

As DNA, the CDR3 is TGTGCCAGCGGCTCCGCGGGAGTTAAAGCCTACGAGCAGTACTTC. This codes for CASGSAGVKAYEQYF. This chain links TRBV28 with TRBJ2-7; 7 bases are a match to TRBD2. This CDR3 is built from 15 residues. Germline V gene sequence: CDR1 MDHEN, CDR2 SYDVKM. J gave up 2 bases and V 8 bases, and 12 bases lay outside the gene matches.

This clone was detected once. J is TRBJ2-2 and V is TRBV25-1; tentative D call: TRBD2 (5 bases). The germline gives CDR1 MGHDK, CDR2 SYGVNS. The CDR3 consists of 16 residues. V was clipped by 2 bases and J by 6 bases, with 16 bases between them. The CDR3 DNA is TGTGCCAGCAGTGAACAGCTGGAAATAGCGTCCGGGGAGCTGTTTTTT. Its translation: CASSEQLEIASGELFF.

The CDR3 sequence is CASSSGTGSGEQYF. CDR3 sequence (DNA): TGTGCCAGCAGCTCCGGGACAGGGTCGGGGGAGCAGTACTTC. The V and J genes are TRBV19 and TRBJ2-7; 9 bases agree with TRBD1. The CDR3 totals 14 residues. Germline trimming cut 9 bases from V and 7 bases from J; bases unmatched to any gene: 13. Germline lookup yields CDR1 LNHDA and CDR2 SQIVND (reference sequence).

Only one count was recorded for this clone. The chain is built from TRBV19 and TRBJ2-1, with 9 bases fitting TRBD2. This CDR3 has 19 residues. Germline CDR1 reads LNHDA; CDR2 reads SQIVND (reference sequence). The V gene end was trimmed by 6 bases and the J gene end by 5 bases; junction bases not matched to a gene: 20. The CDR3 DNA follows: TGTGCCAGTAGCCCCGGGACACAGTTAGGGCTAGCGGGAAACAATGAGCAGTTCTTC. It codes for CASSPGTQLGLAGNNEQFF.

The V call is TRBV11-2, the J call TRBJ2-7, with a possible D match to TRBD2 (6 bases). V lost 5 bases and J 6 bases, leaving 17 bases between the germline ends. This CDR3 is built from 14 residues. From germline, CDR1 is SGHAT and CDR2 FQNNGV. The CDR3 region is CASSRGTESVEQYF. The CDR3 nucleotides are TGTGCCAGCAGCCGCGGGACTGAGTCTGTCGAGCAGTACTTC.

The chain couples TRBV7-1 to TRBJ2-7, with D maybe TRBD1 (5 bases). Being an ORF, TRBV7-1 has a function that is uncertain. The length of the CDR3 is 14 residues. V lost 4 bases and J lost 5, with 15 bases in between. CDR3 protein: CASSLVRQSDEQYF. CDR3 DNA: TGTGCCAGCAGCTTAGTTCGACAGAGCGACGAGCAGTACTTC.

The rearrangement links TRBV15 to TRBJ2-1; weak D call: TRBD1 (5 bases). Trimming removed 1 base from V and 2 bases from J, with 21 bases in between. Germline V gene lookup returns CDR1 LNHNV and CDR2 YYDKDF (reference sequence). The CDR3 length is 19 residues. The CDR3 spells CATSRAQLSRGSTYNEQFF. The DNA of the CDR3 is TGTGCCACCAGCAGAGCCCAACTAAGTAGGGGTTCCACCTACAATGAGCAGTTCTTC.

V is TRBV30 and J is TRBJ2-5; D is possibly TRBD2 (6 bases). The end of the DNA is better explained by TRBJ2-7, so the J call may be wrong. This CDR3 spans 14 amino acids. Germline V gives CDR1 GTSNPN, CDR2 SVGIG (reference sequence). CDR3 coding DNA: TGTGCCTGGAGTGTACGGAGGGGACGCAACGAGCAGTACTTC. Its translation: CAWSVRRGRNEQYF.

The chain joins TRBV18 to TRBJ2-7; maybe TRBD1 (6 bases). This CDR3 contains 13 residues. CDR1 is KGHSH, CDR2 LQKENI, per germline. The V gene lost 4 bases and the J gene lost 4 bases, with 11 bases spanning the gap. CDR3 region: CASSLLQGYEQYF. The CDR3 DNA reads TGTGCCAGCTCACTCCTACAGGGTTACGAGCAGTACTTC. The whole variable domain, filled in from reference TRBV18 and TRBJ2-7, reads NAGVMQNPRHLVRRRGQEARLRCSPMKGHSHVYWYRQLPEEGLKFMVYLQKENIIDESGMPKERFSAEFPKEGPSILRIQQVVRGDSAAYFCASSLLQGYEQYFGPGTRLTVT.

The chain is built from TRBV28 and TRBJ2-2, with TRBD2 identical over 7 bases. The CDR3 has 16 residues. The V gene's germline CDR1 is MDHEN and CDR2 SYDVKM. V lost 1 base to trimming and J lost 3 bases; unmatched junction nucleotides: 5. The CDR3 region is CASSLLKRGYTGELFF. CDR3 sequence (DNA): TGTGCCAGCAGTTTATTAAAGCGGGGATACACCGGGGAGCTGTTTTTT.

This chain links TRBV7-2 with TRBJ2-2; either TRBD1 or TRBD2 may fit D (6 bases each). V lost 6 bases and J lost 6, with 23 bases in between. Germline values: CDR1 SGHTA, CDR2 FQGNSA. This CDR3 is built from 17 residues. As DNA, the CDR3 is TGTGCCAGCAGTATATTTTCTACGTGGGGGGCGCCCGGGGAGCTGTTTTTT. It codes for CASSIFSTWGAPGELFF. The full variable domain, with the rest looked up from reference TRBV7-2 and TRBJ2-2, is GAGVSQSPSNKVTEKGKDVELRCDPISGHTALYWYRQSLGQGLEFLIYFQGNSAPDKSGLPSDRFSAERTGGSVSTLTIQRTQQEDSAVYLCASSIFSTWGAPGELFFGEGSRLTVL.

The chain links TRBV2 to TRBJ1-1; 7 bases align to TRBD1. Trimming cost V 6 bases and J 3 bases; bases outside gene matches: 7. Germline CDR1 reads SNHLY; CDR2 reads FYNNEI. This CDR3 has 14 residues. The CDR3 sequence: CASSQQGIDTEAFF. CDR3 DNA sequence: TGTGCCAGCAGCCAACAGGGGATTGACACTGAAGCTTTCTTT.

V is TRBV27 and J is TRBJ1-1, with TRBD1 as a possible D gene (5 bases). V dropped 1 base and J dropped 6 bases, with 12 bases sitting between them. This CDR3 is 14 amino acids long. Per germline, CDR1 MNHEY and CDR2 SMNVEV (reference sequence). The CDR3 is CASSLWQGIPEAFF. In DNA form, the CDR3 reads TGTGCCAGCAGTTTATGGCAGGGAATCCCTGAAGCTTTCTTT.

The chain couples TRBV28 to TRBJ2-1; the match to TRBD1 covers 7 bases. Germline trimming cut 8 bases from V and 8 bases from J; bases unmatched to any gene: 15. CDR3 length equals 15 residues. The germline V gene has CDR1 MDHEN and CDR2 SYDVKM. The DNA for the CDR3 is TGTGCCAGCTCAGCTTTCGGGACAGAAAATGATGAGCAGTTCTTC. Protein product: CASSAFGTENDEQFF.

This clone was counted a single time. The rearrangement joins TRBV9 to TRBJ2-7; D unclear. Trimming took off 1 base at V and 5 bases at J, with 13 bases between the two ends. The CDR3 consists of 14 residues. Germline CDR1 reads SGDLS; CDR2 reads YYNGEE. Written as DNA, the CDR3 is TGTGCCAGCAGCGTACTTGGGGAAGGAAACGAGCAGTACTTC. It specifies CASSVLGEGNEQYF.

J is TRBJ1-1 and V is TRBV7-2; 11 bases map to TRBD1. The CDR3 sequence is 18 residues long. V gave up 5 bases and J gave up 5 bases; unmatched junction bases: 16. Germline CDR1 and CDR2: SGHTA and FQGNSA. CDR3: CASSKKGQGVPRETEAFF. CDR3 coding DNA: TGTGCCAGCAGCAAAAAGGGACAGGGGGTTCCCCGAGAGACTGAAGCTTTCTTT.

This clone is a singleton in its sample. The chain combines TRBV5-3 with TRBJ2-1, with 12 bases fitting TRBD2. TRBV5-3 is filed as an ORF, its function uncertain. The V segment lost 1 base and the J segment 0 bases; nucleotides outside the gene matches: 11. This CDR3 contains 20 residues. As DNA, the CDR3 is TGTGCCAGAAGCTTGTCCCGACTAGCGGGAGTCCCCAGCTCCTACAATGAGCAGTTCTTC. It codes for CARSLSRLAGVPSSYNEQFF.

The V and J genes are TRBV5-1 and TRBJ2-1; no clear D. The V gene lost 2 bases and the J gene lost 5 bases, with 14 bases spanning the gap. The CDR3 has 15 amino acids. Germline V gene data show CDR1 as SGHRS and CDR2 as YFSETQ. CDR3 in amino acids: CASSLSGSPHNEQFF. CDR3 sequence (DNA): TGCGCCAGCAGCTTAAGTGGTTCCCCACACAATGAGCAGTTCTTC.

This chain joins TRBV10-3 and TRBJ1-1; 9 nucleotides agree with TRBD1. V lost 0 bases and J lost 4; bases outside the gene matches: 9. The germline V gene has CDR1 ENHRY and CDR2 SYGVKD. This CDR3 has 17 residues. DNA of the CDR3: TGTGCCATCAGTGAGTCGGTACTCACAGGGGGCCTCACTGAAGCTTTCTTT. Amino acids: CAISESVLTGGLTEAFF.

The rearrangement uses TRBV11-3 and TRBJ2-1, with D perhaps TRBD2 (6 bases). The CDR3 contains 13 residues. Looked up from germline, CDR1 is SGHNT and CDR2 is YENEEA. V was shortened by 5 bases and J by 4 bases, with 9 bases between the two germline ends. CDR3 loop: CASSNGLYNEQFF. The CDR3 region has the DNA TGTGCCAGCAGCAACGGACTATACAATGAGCAGTTCTTC.

The chain is built from TRBV19 and TRBJ2-4, with D perhaps matching TRBD2 (6 bases). V was clipped by 4 bases and J by 0 bases, with 10 bases between them. The CDR3 runs 15 residues. CDR1 and CDR2 from the germline V gene are LNHDA and SQIVND (reference sequence). For the CDR3, the DNA is TGTGCCAGTAGTAGCCCGGGACTAGCCAAAAACATTCAGTACTTC. This sequence encodes CASSSPGLAKNIQYF.

The chain has TRBV19 and TRBJ1-2, with unresolved D. CDR3 length: 15 residues. In germline, CDR1 is LNHDA, CDR2 SQIVND (reference sequence). Trimming left V 3 bases short and J 4 bases short, with 15 bases between. The CDR3 region has the DNA TGTGCCAGTAGTATCCCTGAGGGCTGGGGCTATGGCTACACCTTC. It translates to CASSIPEGWGYGYTF.

The chain carries TRBV29-1 and TRBJ1-1; 7 nucleotides agree with TRBD1. The CDR3 length is 15 residues. Germline V gene lookup returns CDR1 SQVTM and CDR2 ANQGSEA. Trimming removed 2 bases from V and 0 bases from J; junction bases left unmatched: 6. CDR3 nucleotide sequence: TGCAGCGTTGAACGAAGGGGGCTTGTGAACACTGAAGCTTTCTTT. This translates into CSVERRGLVNTEAFF.

The chain couples TRBV30 to TRBJ1-5; no clear D gene. The germline V and J ends were trimmed by 1 base and 2 bases, with 12 bases remaining between them. Germline CDR1 and CDR2: GTSNPN and SVGIG (reference sequence). This CDR3 comprises 15 residues. This CDR3 is CAWSGPWRGNQPQHF. The DNA of the CDR3 is TGTGCCTGGAGTGGTCCGTGGAGAGGCAATCAGCCCCAGCATTTT.

This clone has a single count. The gene calls are TRBV30 and TRBJ2-7; 9 positions match TRBD2. The CDR3 runs 14 residues. Germline V gene sequence: CDR1 GTSNPN, CDR2 SVGIG (reference sequence). J lost 5 bases, V lost 1 base, and 6 bases had no gene match. The CDR3 sequence: CAWSGGRADHEQYF. The CDR3 region has the DNA TGTGCCTGGAGTGGCGGGAGGGCCGACCACGAGCAGTACTTC.